This T cell receptor (beta chain) was identified in a study of cytomegalovirus exposure and HLA in healthy donors. Findings and caveats of the study: The listing of 150 to 200 TCR beta chains classed them as cytomegalovirus-associated.

The data were produced by immunoSEQ multiplex PCR, yet TCRdb's version contains in-frame clones alone and is incomplete. The sample lists fewer than 200,000 clones, about 87% occurring once. In regard to this clone: The target antigen is unknown.

The CDR3 loop spans 16 amino acids. Germline V gene sequence: CDR1 SNHLY, CDR2 FYNNEI. With 3 bases removed from V and 0 bases from J, the gap between germline ends came to 11 bases. The receptor was isolated from a woman aged 30 to 39 in good health and CMV-seronegative. Source material: PBMCs. V gene TRBV2 combines with J gene TRBJ1-4; a weak D match, TRBD1 (6 bases). The CDR3 loop is CASSDDWGPTNEKLFF. The CDR3 DNA reads TGTGCCAGCAGTGACGATTGGGGGCCAACTAATGAAAAACTGTTTTTT.